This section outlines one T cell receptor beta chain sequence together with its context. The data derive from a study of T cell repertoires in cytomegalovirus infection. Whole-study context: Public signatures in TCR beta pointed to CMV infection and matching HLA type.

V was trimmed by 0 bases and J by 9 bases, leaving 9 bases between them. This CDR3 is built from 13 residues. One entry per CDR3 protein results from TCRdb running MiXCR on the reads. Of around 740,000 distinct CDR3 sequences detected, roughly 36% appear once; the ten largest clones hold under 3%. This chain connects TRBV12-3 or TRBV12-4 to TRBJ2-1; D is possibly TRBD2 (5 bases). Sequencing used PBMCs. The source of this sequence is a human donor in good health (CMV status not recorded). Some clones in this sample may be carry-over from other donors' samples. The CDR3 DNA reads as TGTGCCAGCAGTTTAGCACTAGTTGTTGAGCAGTTCTTC. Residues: CASSLALVVEQFF.